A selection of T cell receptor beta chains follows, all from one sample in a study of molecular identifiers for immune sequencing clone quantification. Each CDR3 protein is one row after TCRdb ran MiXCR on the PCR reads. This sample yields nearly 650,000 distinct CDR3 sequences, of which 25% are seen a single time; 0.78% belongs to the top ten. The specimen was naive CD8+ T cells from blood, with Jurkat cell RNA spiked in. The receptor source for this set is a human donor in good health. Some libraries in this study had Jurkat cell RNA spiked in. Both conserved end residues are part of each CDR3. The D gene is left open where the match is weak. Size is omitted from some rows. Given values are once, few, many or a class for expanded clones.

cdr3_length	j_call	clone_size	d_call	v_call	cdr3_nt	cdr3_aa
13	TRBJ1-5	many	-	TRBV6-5	TGTGCCAGCAGCCCCCGGGCCCCCGGGCCCCAGCATTTT	CASSPRAPGPQHF
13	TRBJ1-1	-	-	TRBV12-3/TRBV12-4	TGTGCCAGCAGTAAACAGGGCCACACTGAAGCTTTCTTT	CASSKQGHTEAFF
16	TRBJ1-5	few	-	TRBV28	TGTGCCAGCAGTTTGGGACACGCGTATAGCAATCAGCCCCAGCATTTT	CASSLGHAYSNQPQHF
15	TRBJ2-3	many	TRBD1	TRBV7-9	TGTGCCAGCAGCCGACAGGGGGCGAAGACAGATACGCAGTATTTT	CASSRQGAKTDTQYF
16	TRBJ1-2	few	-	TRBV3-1	TGTGCCAGCAGCCAAGATAGAGTACAGCCTAACTATGGCTACACCTTC	CASSQDRVQPNYGYTF
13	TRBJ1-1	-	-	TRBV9	TGTGCCAGCAGCGTAGCACAGAACACTGAAGCTCTCTTT	CASSVAQNTEALF
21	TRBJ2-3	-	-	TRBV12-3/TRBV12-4	TGTGCCAGCAGTTTTTCTCCGGTAAAGATGGGGCAAACCGGCGGGGCAGATACGCAGTATTTT	CASSFSPVKMGQTGGADTQYF
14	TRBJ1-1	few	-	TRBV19	TGTGCCAGTAGTATCCGACCGGGTGTGGGGATAGCTTTCTTT	CASSIRPGVGIAFF
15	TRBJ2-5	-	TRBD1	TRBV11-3	TGTGCCAGCAGCTTAGCTCCGGGACAGAAAGAGACCCAGTACTTC	CASSLAPGQKETQYF
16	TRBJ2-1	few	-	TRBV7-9	TGTGCCAGCTCTCCGCCGGGGGCCAACTCCTACAATGAGCAGTTCTTC	CASSPPGANSYNEQFF
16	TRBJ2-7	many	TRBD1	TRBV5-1	TGCGCCAGCAGCTCCGAATCCGGGACAGGGGGCTCCGAGCAGTACTTC	CASSSESGTGGSEQYF
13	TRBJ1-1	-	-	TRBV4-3	TGCGCCAGCAGCCAACCGGTTGGCACTGAAGCTTTCTTT	CASSQPVGTEAFF
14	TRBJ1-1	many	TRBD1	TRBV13	TGTGCCAGCAGCCCCTGGACAGGGAGTATTGAAGCTTTCTTT	CASSPWTGSIEAFF
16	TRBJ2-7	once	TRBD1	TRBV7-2	TGTGCCAGCAGCTTAGCTTTCGGACAGGGGACCTACGAGCAGTACTTC	CASSLAFGQGTYEQYF
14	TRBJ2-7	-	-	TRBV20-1	TGCAGTGCTAGGGGGTACAGGGAGGGCTACGAGCAGTACTTC	CSARGYREGYEQYF
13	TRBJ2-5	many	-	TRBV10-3	TGTGCCATCAGTGAGTCCCGGGGTGAGACCCAGTACTTC	CAISESRGETQYF
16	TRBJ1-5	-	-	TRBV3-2	TGTGCCAGCAGCCAAGAAGCGGCAGGAAGCAATCAGCCCCAGCATTTT	CASSQEAAGSNQPQHF
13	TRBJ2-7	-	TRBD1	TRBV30	TGTGCCTGGGAGGGACAGCCGACCTACGAGCAGTACTTC	CAWEGQPTYEQYF
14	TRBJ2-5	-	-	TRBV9	TGTGCCAGCAGCGTAGGTAGCTACCAAGAGACCCAGTACTTC	CASSVGSYQETQYF
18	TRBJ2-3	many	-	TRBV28	TGTGCCAGCAGTCCCATAACCCCCGTGGGCCGCCGTTCAGATACGCAGTATTTT	CASSPITPVGRRSDTQYF
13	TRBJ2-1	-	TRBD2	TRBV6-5	TGTGCCAGCAGTTATGGAGGTGGGGGGGAGCAGTCCTTC	CASSYGGGGEQSF
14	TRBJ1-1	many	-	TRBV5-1	TGCGCCAGCAGCTTGCGCCGGGGGGCCACTGAAGCTTTCTTT	CASSLRRGATEAFF
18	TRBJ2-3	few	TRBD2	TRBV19	TGTGCCAGTAGTATGCCCCTCCCTAGCGGGCGTAGCACAGATACGCAGTATTTT	CASSMPLPSGRSTDTQYF
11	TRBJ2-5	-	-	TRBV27	TGTGCCAGCGGGTTTCTTGAGACCCAGTACTTC	CASGFLETQYF